The 19 T cell receptor beta chains presented below share a single source sample, sequenced in a study of T cell responses to AZD1222 COVID-19 vaccine. Some clones are missing from TCRdb's copy, which holds only in-frame ones; the method was immunoSEQ multiplex PCR. The repertoire holds some 40,000 clones, with roughly 75% as singletons. Sequencing was performed on peripheral blood, taken 28 days after the second dose of the MenACWY control vaccine. Receptor source: an adult who received the MenACWY meningococcal vaccine as a control.

The chain joins TRBV11-2 to TRBJ1-2; D is possibly TRBD1 (5 bases). The CDR3 loop spans 16 amino acids. Germline CDR1 and CDR2: SGHAT and FQNNGV. V dropped 1 base and J dropped 4 bases, with 16 bases sitting between them. As DNA, the CDR3 is TGTGCCAGCAGCTTAGGTTCAGGGTTCTTATTCTATGGCTACACCTTC. Its translation: CASSLGSGFLFYGYTF.

The rearrangement links TRBV5-1 to TRBJ1-5, with TRBD1 as a possible D gene (6 bases). This CDR3 contains 15 residues. The V and J ends lost 4 bases and 5 bases respectively, with 16 bases between them. CDR1 is SGHRS, CDR2 YFSETQ, per germline. The CDR3: CASSADGGKDQPQHF. DNA for the CDR3: TGCGCCAGCAGCGCGGACGGGGGCAAGGATCAGCCCCAGCATTTT.

V usage is TRBV7-2 and J usage is TRBJ1-5; D ambiguous. Between the trimmed V and J ends, which lost 2 bases and 2 bases, there was a span of 7 bases. This CDR3 is built from 14 residues. Per the germline V gene, CDR1 is SGHTA and CDR2 is FQGNSA. CDR3 sequence reads: CASSLRSGNQPQHF. The CDR3 nucleotides read TGTGCCAGCAGCTTAAGGAGTGGCAATCAGCCCCAGCATTTT. The full variable domain, rest sourced from reference TRBV7-2 and TRBJ1-5, is GAGVSQSPSNKVTEKGKDVELRCDPISGHTALYWYRQSLGQGLEFLIYFQGNSAPDKSGLPSDRFSAERTGGSVSTLTIQRTQQEDSAVYLCASSLRSGNQPQHFGDGTRLSIL.

This clone appeared once. The chain joins TRBV30 to TRBJ2-4, with no clear D. V gave up 0 bases and J gave up 0 bases, with 6 bases separating them. CDR3 length equals 14 residues. Germline V gives CDR1 GTSNPN, CDR2 SVGIG (reference sequence). Written as DNA, the CDR3 is TGTGCCTGGAGTGTCGGCCTAGCCAAAAACATTCAGTACTTC. Amino acids: CAWSVGLAKNIQYF.

V is TRBV2 and J is TRBJ2-5; tentatively, D is TRBD2 (6 bases). Germline CDR1 is SNHLY and CDR2 is FYNNEI. With 5 bases removed from V and 3 bases from J, the gap between germline ends came to 13 bases. This CDR3 contains 14 residues. The CDR3, as DNA: TGTGCCAGCAGTTTTGTCCGGGGGAAAGAGACCCAGTACTTC. Its translation is CASSFVRGKETQYF. The full variable domain, its missing parts supplied by reference TRBV2 and TRBJ2-5, is EPEVTQTPSHQVTQMGQEVILRCVPISNHLYFYWYRQILGQKVEFLVSFYNNEISEKSEIFDDQFSVERPDGSNFTLKIRSTKLEDSAMYFCASSFVRGKETQYFGPGTRLLVL.

J is TRBJ2-7 and V is TRBV7-9; D may correspond to TRBD1 or TRBD2 (5 bases each). V lost 3 bases, J lost 3 bases, and 9 bases lay in between. Germline CDR1 and CDR2: SEHNR and FQNEAQ (reference sequence). This CDR3 has 13 amino acids. CDR3 in amino acids: CASSFGDGYEQYV. CDR3 bases: TGTGCCAGCAGCTTTGGGGACGGCTACGAGCAGTACGTC.

The V and J genes are TRBV7-8 and TRBJ1-5; no clear D gene. This CDR3 is built from 13 residues. Germline CDR1 is SGHVS and CDR2 is FQNEAQ. V lost 1 base to trimming and J lost 11 bases, with 12 bases between them. The chain's CDR3 is CASSLDAEEAQHF. The CDR3 DNA sequence: TGTGCCAGCAGCTTAGACGCCGAGGAGGCCCAGCATTTT.

This clone appeared once. The chain employs TRBV6-5 and TRBJ1-2; D may be TRBD1 (6 bases). V was shortened by 2 bases and J by 3 bases, with 10 bases between the two germline ends. This CDR3 is 14 amino acids long. In germline, CDR1 is MNHEY, CDR2 SVGAGI. The CDR3 spells CASSYGQRHYGYTF. For the CDR3, the DNA is TGTGCCAGCAGTTACGGACAGAGGCACTATGGCTACACCTTC.

The J gene is TRBJ1-2, the V gene TRBV5-1, with TRBD1 identical over 11 bases. The CDR3 is made up of 14 amino acids. Looked up from germline, CDR1 is SGHRS and CDR2 is YFSETQ. V trimming: 4 bases; J trimming: 6 bases; junction bases outside the gene matches: 5. CDR3: CASSLDRGLDGYTF. CDR3 nucleotides: TGCGCCAGCAGCCTGGACAGGGGGCTTGATGGCTACACCTTC.

The chain is built from TRBV6-5 and TRBJ1-1; no clear D. The germline V gene encodes CDR1 MNHEY and CDR2 SVGAGI. The CDR3 contains 14 residues. Trimming pared 2 bases from V and 0 bases from J, leaving 7 bases between. In DNA, the CDR3 is TGTGCCAGCAGTTACCTAAACCTGAACACTGAAGCTTTCTTT. It specifies CASSYLNLNTEAFF.

The CDR3 reads CASSPPGGRGTEAFF. CDR3 in DNA: TGTGCCAGCAGTCCTCCGGGGGGCAGGGGCACTGAAGCTTTCTTT. The rearrangement uses TRBV28 and TRBJ1-1, with D possibly being TRBD1 (6 bases). CDR1 and CDR2 from the germline V gene are MDHEN and SYDVKM. V was shortened by 5 bases and J by 4 bases, with 17 bases between the two germline ends. The CDR3 runs 15 residues.

The chain recombines TRBV28 with TRBJ2-4; D gene unclear. The V end lost 1 base, the J end lost 5 bases, and 15 bases lay between the germline ends. In germline, CDR1 is MDHEN, CDR2 SYDVKM. The CDR3 runs 16 residues. This chain's CDR3 is CASSLFPQAGQNIQYF. The CDR3 DNA is TGTGCCAGCAGTTTATTCCCGCAGGCCGGGCAAAACATTCAGTACTTC.

Only a few counts were recorded for this clone. The rearrangement links TRBV6-4 to TRBJ2-3; a possible D gene is TRBD2 (7 bases). The CDR3 has 15 residues. Trimming took off 10 bases at V and 3 bases at J, with 20 bases between the two ends. Germline V CDR1 and CDR2: MRHNA, SNTAGT. CDR3 bases: TGTGCCACCTCCAAGGTGGGGGGGGCGACAGATACGCAGTATTTT. It encodes CATSKVGGATDTQYF.

The chain couples TRBV3-1 (or the pseudogene TRBV3-2) to TRBJ2-7; D call uncertain. Germline V gives CDR1 LGHDT, CDR2 YNNKEL (reference sequence). The V and J ends lost 3 bases and 4 bases respectively, with 7 bases between them. CDR3 length: 12 amino acids. The CDR3 DNA follows: TGTGCCAGCAGCCATAGTTGGTACGAGCAGTACTTC. Translating it yields CASSHSWYEQYF.

The genes are TRBV5-4 and TRBJ2-7; D may correspond to TRBD1 or TRBD2 (5 bases each). The CDR3 consists of 15 residues. Trimming stripped 4 bases from V and 5 bases from J, with 19 bases between. The germline gives CDR1 SGHNT, CDR2 YYREEE (reference sequence). For the CDR3, the DNA is TGTGCCAGCAGCATCCGGGGCGGAGGCGCCCACGAGCAGTACTTC. This sequence encodes CASSIRGGGAHEQYF.

The chain carries TRBV7-9 and TRBJ1-5; unclear D gene. Germline V lookup: CDR1 SEHNR, CDR2 FQNEAQ (reference sequence). Trimming removed 5 bases at V and 3 bases at J, with 17 bases between. The CDR3 has 16 amino acids. CDR3 residues: CASSDTGIPNNQPQHF. The CDR3 DNA sequence: TGTGCCAGCAGCGACACCGGGATCCCCAACAATCAGCCCCAGCATTTT.

This clone was observed a few times. The sample contains more than one DNA sequence encoding this CDR3. The V call is TRBV20-1, the J call TRBJ1-1; D unclear. The CDR3 consists of 11 residues. Germline CDR1 DFQATT, CDR2 SNEGSKA (reference sequence). V lost 3 bases, J lost 3 bases, and 5 bases lay in between. CDR3 nucleotides: TGCAGTGCTAGCAGCCACACTGAAGCTTTCTTT. Its translation: CSASSHTEAFF.

This clone was counted once. The rearrangement joins TRBV4-1 to TRBJ2-7, with 12 bases lining up with TRBD1. The V and J ends lost 4 bases and 2 bases, in that order; junction bases with no gene match: 3. The CDR3 extends over 15 amino acids. Germline values: CDR1 MGHRA, CDR2 YSYEKL. CDR3: CASSPGTGGTYEQYF. CDR3 bases: TGCGCCAGCAGCCCCGGGACAGGGGGCACCTACGAGCAGTACTTC.

This chain links TRBV6-5 with TRBJ1-2; D is possibly TRBD1 (5 bases). Germline CDR1 MNHEY, CDR2 SVGAGI. Between the trimmed V and J ends, which lost 8 bases and 7 bases, there was a span of 20 bases. This CDR3 has 14 residues. This chain's CDR3 is CASQAQDYPGGYTF. In DNA form, the CDR3 reads TGTGCCAGCCAAGCACAGGACTACCCTGGTGGCTACACCTTC.